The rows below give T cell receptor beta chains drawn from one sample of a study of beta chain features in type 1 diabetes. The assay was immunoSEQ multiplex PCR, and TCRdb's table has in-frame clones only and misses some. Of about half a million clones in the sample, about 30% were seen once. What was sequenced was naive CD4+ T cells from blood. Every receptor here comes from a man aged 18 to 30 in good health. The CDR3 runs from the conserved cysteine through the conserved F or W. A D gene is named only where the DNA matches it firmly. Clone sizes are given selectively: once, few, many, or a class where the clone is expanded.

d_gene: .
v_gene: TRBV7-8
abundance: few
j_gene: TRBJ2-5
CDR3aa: CASSTRQRETQYF
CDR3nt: TGTGCCAGCAGCACACGACAGCGGGAGACCCAGTACTTC

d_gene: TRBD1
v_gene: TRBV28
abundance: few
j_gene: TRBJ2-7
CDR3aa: CASRLQGGGYEQYF
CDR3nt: TGTGCCAGCCGACTCCAAGGGGGCGGGTACGAGCAGTACTTC

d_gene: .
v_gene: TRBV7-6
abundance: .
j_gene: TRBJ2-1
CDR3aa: CASSLAGTLTFF
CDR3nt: TGTGCCAGCAGCTTAGCCGGGACCCTAACGTTCTTC

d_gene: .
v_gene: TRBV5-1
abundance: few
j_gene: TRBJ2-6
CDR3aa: CASRGDISGANVLTF
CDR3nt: TGCGCCAGCAGGGGCGACATTTCTGGGGCCAACGTCCTGACTTTC

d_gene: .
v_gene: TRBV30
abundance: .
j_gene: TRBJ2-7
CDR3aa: CAWSGIRTVVEQYF
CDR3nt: TGTGCCTGGAGTGGAATAAGGACCGTAGTCGAGCAGTACTTC

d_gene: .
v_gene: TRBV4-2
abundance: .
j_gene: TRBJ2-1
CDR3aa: CASSQGPSGLEQFF
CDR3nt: TGTGCCAGCAGCCAAGGACCCTCGGGTTTGGAGCAGTTCTTC

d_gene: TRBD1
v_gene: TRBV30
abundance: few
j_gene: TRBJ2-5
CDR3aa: CAWSTWTGKNQETQYF
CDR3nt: TGTGCCTGGAGCACATGGACAGGGAAAAACCAAGAGACCCAGTACTTC

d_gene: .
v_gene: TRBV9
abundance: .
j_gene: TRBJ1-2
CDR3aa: CASSRDRSYGYTF
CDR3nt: TGTGCCAGCAGCCGGGACCGAAGCTATGGCTACACCTTC

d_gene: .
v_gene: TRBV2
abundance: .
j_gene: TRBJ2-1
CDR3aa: CASSGSRLSYNEQFF
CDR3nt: TGTGCCAGCAGTGGGTCGCGGCTCTCCTACAATGAGCAGTTCTTC

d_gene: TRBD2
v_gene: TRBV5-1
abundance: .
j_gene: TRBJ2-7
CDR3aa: CASRRTSGYSYEQYF
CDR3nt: TGCGCCAGCAGGAGGACTAGCGGCTACTCCTACGAGCAGTACTTC

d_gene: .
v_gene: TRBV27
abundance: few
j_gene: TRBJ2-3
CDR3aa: CASSLGGWADTDTQYF
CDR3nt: TGTGCCAGCAGTTTAGGTGGTTGGGCCGACACAGATACGCAGTATTTT

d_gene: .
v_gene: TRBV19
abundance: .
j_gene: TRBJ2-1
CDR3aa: CASSILQGNEQFF
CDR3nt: TGTGCCAGTAGTATACTACAGGGTAATGAGCAGTTCTTC

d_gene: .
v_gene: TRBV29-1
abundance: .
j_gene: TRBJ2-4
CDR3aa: CSAHGAADIQYF
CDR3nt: TGCAGCGCGCACGGGGCGGCGGACATTCAGTACTTC

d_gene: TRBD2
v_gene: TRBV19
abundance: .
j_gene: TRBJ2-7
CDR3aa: CASSPAGLAGGEQYF
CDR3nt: TGTGCCAGTAGTCCGGCGGGACTAGCGGGAGGCGAGCAGTACTTC

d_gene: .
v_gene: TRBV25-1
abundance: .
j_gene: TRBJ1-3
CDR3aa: CASSESGNGNTIYF
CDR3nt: TGTGCCAGCAGTGAATCAGGGAATGGAAACACCATATATTTT

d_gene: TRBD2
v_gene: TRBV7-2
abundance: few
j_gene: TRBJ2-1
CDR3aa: CASSAVRLAGPFSYNEQFF
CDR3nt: TGTGCCAGCAGCGCAGTCCGACTAGCGGGGCCGTTCTCCTACAATGAGCAGTTCTTC

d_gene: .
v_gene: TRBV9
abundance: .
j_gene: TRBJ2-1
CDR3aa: CASSTHHLDEQFF
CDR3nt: TGTGCCAGCAGCACACACCACCTAGATGAGCAGTTCTTC

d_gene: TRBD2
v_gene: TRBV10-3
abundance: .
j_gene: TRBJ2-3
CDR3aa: CAIRGLAGTDTQYF
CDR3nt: TGTGCCATCAGGGGACTAGCGGGCACAGATACGCAGTATTTT

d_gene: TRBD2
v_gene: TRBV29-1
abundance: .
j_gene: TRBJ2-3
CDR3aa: CSVENVASGSTDTQYF
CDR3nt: TGCAGCGTTGAAAACGTTGCTAGCGGCAGCACAGATACGCAGTATTTT

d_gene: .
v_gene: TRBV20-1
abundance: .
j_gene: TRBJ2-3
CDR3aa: CSAPITDTQYF
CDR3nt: TGCAGTGCGCCCATCACAGATACGCAGTATTTT

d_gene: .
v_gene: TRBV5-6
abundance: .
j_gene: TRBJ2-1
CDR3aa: CASSPPVRAGEQFF
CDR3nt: TGTGCCAGCAGCCCCCCAGTTCGCGCGGGTGAGCAGTTCTTC

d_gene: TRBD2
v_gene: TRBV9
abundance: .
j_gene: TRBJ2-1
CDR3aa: CASSAGTSNEQFF
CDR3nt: TGTGCCAGCAGCGCCGGGACTAGCAATGAGCAGTTCTTC

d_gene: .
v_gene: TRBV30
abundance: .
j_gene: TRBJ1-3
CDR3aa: CALTGGHSGNTIYF
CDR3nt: TGTGCCCTAACGGGGGGCCACTCTGGAAACACCATATATTTT

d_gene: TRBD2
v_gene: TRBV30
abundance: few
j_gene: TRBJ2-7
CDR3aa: CAWSVREGSEQYF
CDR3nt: TGTGCCTGGAGTGTCCGGGAGGGCAGCGAGCAGTACTTC

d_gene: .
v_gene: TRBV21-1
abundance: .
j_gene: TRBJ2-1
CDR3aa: CASSKGERIRYNEQFF
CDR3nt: TGTGCCAGCAGCAAAGGGGAAAGAATAAGGTACAATGAGCAGTTCTTC

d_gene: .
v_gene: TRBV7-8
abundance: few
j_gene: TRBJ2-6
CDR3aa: CASSFGWAGANVLTF
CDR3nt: TGTGCCAGCAGCTTCGGTTGGGCCGGGGCCAACGTCCTGACTTTC

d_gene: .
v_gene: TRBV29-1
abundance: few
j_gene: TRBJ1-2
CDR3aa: CSVEVTANYGYTF
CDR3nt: TGCAGCGTTGAAGTAACAGCTAACTATGGCTACACCTTC